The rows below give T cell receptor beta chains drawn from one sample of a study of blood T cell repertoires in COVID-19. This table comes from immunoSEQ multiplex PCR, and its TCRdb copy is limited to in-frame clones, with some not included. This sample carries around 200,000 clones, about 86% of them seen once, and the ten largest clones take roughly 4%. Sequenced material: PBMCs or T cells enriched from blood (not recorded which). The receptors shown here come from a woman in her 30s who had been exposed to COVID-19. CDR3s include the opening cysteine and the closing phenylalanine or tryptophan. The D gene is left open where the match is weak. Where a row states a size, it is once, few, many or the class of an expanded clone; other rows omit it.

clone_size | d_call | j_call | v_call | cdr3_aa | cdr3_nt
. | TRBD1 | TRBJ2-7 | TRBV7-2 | CASSSGTGFSYEQYF | TGTGCCAGCAGCTCTGGGACAGGTTTTAGCTACGAGCAGTACTTC
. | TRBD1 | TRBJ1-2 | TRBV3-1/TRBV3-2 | CASSQDWGQAPSGGYTF | TGTGCCAGCAGCCAAGATTGGGGACAGGCCCCGTCCGGTGGCTACACCTTC
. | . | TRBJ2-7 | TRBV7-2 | CASSLGPYHAGAAEQYF | TGTGCCAGCAGCTTGGGCCCCTACCATGCGGGGGCCGCCGAGCAGTACTTC
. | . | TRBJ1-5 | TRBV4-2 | CASSQSDSYQPQHF | TGTGCCAGCAGCCAAAGCGACAGTTATCAGCCCCAGCATTTT
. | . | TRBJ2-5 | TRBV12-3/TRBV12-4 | CASSSRTGETQYF | TGTGCCAGCAGTTCTCGGACTGGTGAGACCCAGTACTTC
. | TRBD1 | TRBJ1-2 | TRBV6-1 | CASSEGSGGDYGYTF | TGTGCCAGCAGTGAAGGGTCAGGGGGAGACTATGGCTACACCTTC
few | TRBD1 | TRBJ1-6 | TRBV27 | CASSPGTGHSPLHF | TGTGCCAGCAGTCCGGGGACAGGGCATTCACCCCTCCACTTT
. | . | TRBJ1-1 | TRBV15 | CATSSGANTEAFF | TGTGCCACCAGTAGTGGGGCGAACACTGAAGCTTTCTTT
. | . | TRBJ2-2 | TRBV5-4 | CASSTKDTGELFF | TGTGCCAGCAGCACTAAGGACACCGGGGAGCTGTTTTTT
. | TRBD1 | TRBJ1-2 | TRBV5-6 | CASSQQGGLYGYTF | TGTGCCAGCAGCCAGCAGGGGGGCCTCTATGGCTACACCTTC
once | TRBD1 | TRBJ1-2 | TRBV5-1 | CASSIAGTGKDGYTF | TGCGCCAGCAGCATCGCCGGGACAGGGAAGGATGGCTACACCTTC
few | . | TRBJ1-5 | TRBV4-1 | CASSQARDYSNQPQHF | TGCGCCAGCAGCCAAGCCAGGGACTATAGCAATCAGCCCCAGCATTTT
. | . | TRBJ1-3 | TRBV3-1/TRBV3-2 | CASSQQGSGNTIYF | TGTGCCAGCAGCCAACAGGGATCTGGAAACACCATATATTTT
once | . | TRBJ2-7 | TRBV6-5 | CASGQNSPHYEQYF | TGTGCCAGCGGACAAAATTCGCCCCACTACGAGCAGTACTTC
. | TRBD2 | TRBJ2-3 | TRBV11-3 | CASSFAGGQGTDTQYF | TGTGCCAGCAGCTTTGCGGGGGGCCAAGGCACAGATACGCAGTATTTT
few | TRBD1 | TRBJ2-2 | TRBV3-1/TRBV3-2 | CASSHRQGAGGELFF | TGTGCCAGCAGCCACAGACAGGGGGCAGGCGGGGAGCTGTTTTTT
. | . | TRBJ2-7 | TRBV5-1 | CASSLTPGTYEQYF | TGCGCCAGCAGCTTGACACCGGGGACCTACGAGCAGTACTTC
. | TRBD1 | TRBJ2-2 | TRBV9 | CASSVAGGYTGELFF | TGTGCCAGCAGCGTAGCAGGGGGCTACACCGGGGAGCTGTTTTTT
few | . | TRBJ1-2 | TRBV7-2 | CASSTRTVNYGYTF | TGTGCCAGCAGCACCCGGACAGTTAACTATGGCTACACCTTC
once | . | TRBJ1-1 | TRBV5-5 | CASSTRQSYTEAFF | TGTGCCAGCAGCACCCGACAGAGCTACACTGAAGCTTTCTTT
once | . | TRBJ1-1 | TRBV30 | CAWRAAQGRNPEAFF | TGTGCCTGGAGGGCAGCACAGGGACGGAACCCTGAAGCTTTCTTT
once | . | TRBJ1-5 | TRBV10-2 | CASSESQGSQPQHF | TGCGCCAGCAGTGAGTCCCAGGGCAGTCAGCCCCAGCATTTT
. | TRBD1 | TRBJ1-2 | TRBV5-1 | CASRGADRGTYGYTF | TGCGCCAGCAGGGGAGCCGACAGGGGGACGTATGGCTACACCTTC
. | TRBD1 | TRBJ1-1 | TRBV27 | CASSGTGGSTEAFF | TGTGCCAGCAGTGGGACAGGGGGATCCACTGAAGCTTTCTTT
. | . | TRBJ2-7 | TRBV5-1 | CASSPGGRGDYEQYF | TGCGCCAGCAGCCCCGGTGGGAGGGGGGACTACGAGCAGTACTTC
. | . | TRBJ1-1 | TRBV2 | CASITDSMNTEAFF | TGTGCCAGCATAACTGACTCCATGAACACTGAAGCTTTCTTT
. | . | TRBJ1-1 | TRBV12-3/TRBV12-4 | CASSFSGGFGAFF | TGTGCCAGCAGTTTCTCGGGGGGGTTTGGAGCTTTCTTT
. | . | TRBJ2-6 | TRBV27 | CASSNGGNSGANVLTF | TGTGCCAGCTCCAATGGGGGGAACTCTGGGGCCAACGTCCTGACTTTC
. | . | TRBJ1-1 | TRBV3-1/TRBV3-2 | CASSQGSNKGVQGNTEAFF | TGTGCCAGCAGCCAAGGATCAAACAAGGGGGTCCAGGGGAACACTGAAGCTTTCTTT
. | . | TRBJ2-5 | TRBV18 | CASSPSGIQETQYF | TGTGCCAGCTCACCATCCGGGATCCAAGAGACCCAGTACTTC
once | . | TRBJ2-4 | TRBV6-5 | CASAGVSKNIQYF | TGTGCCAGCGCAGGTGTGTCCAAAAACATTCAGTACTTC
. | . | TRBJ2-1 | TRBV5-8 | CASSRAGKSDHNEQFF | TGTGCCAGCAGCCGAGCCGGGAAATCGGATCACAATGAGCAGTTCTTC
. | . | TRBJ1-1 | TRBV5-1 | CASSLPLGGTEAFF | TGCGCCAGCAGCTTACCGTTGGGAGGGACTGAAGCTTTCTTT
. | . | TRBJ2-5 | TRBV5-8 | CASSLGGALKETQYF | TGTGCCAGCAGCTTAGGGGGGGCCTTGAAAGAGACCCAGTACTTC
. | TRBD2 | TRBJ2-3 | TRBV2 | CASSATSGGQTDTQYF | TGTGCCAGCAGTGCGACTAGCGGGGGCCAAACAGATACGCAGTATTTT
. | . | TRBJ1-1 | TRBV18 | CASSPPSVREAFF | TGTGCCAGCTCACCACCGTCAGTGAGGGAAGCTTTCTTT
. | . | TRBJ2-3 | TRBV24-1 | CATSDPQDTQYF | TGTGCCACCAGTGATCCACAGGATACGCAGTATTTT
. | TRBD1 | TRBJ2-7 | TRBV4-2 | CASSRGGQGIRGEQYF | TGTGCCAGCAGCCGGGGCGGACAGGGTATTCGGGGGGAGCAGTACTTC
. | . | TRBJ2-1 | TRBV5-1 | CASSLVGHLSGESEQFF | TGCGCCAGCAGCTTGGTCGGCCACCTATCCGGGGAGAGTGAGCAGTTCTTC
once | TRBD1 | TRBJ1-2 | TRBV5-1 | CASSLQGDYGYTF | TGCGCCAGCAGCCTACAGGGGGACTATGGCTACACCTTC
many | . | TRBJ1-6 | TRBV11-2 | CASSPQAGSPLHF | TGTGCCAGCAGCCCCCAGGCCGGTTCACCCCTCCACTTT
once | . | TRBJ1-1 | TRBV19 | CASSKLGSGRTTEAFF | TGTGCCAGTAGTAAATTGGGCAGCGGGAGGACCACTGAAGCTTTCTTT
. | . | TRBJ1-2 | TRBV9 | CASSPSYYGYTF | TGTGCCAGCAGCCCAAGCTACTATGGCTACACCTTC